The next 20 T cell receptor beta chains were all read from a single sample in a study of blood T cell repertoires in COVID-19. The repertoire was sequenced with immunoSEQ multiplex PCR; TCRdb's copy has only in-frame clones and lacks some. The sample lists 200,000 to 250,000 clones; less than 85% were seen once. Sequencing was carried out using peripheral blood. These receptors were obtained from a woman older than 75 with acute or convalescent COVID-19.

The gene calls are TRBV9 and TRBJ2-1; 12 bases match TRBD2. The V gene's germline CDR1 is SGDLS and CDR2 YYNGEE. V was pared by 4 bases and J by 0 bases, with 8 bases of the junction left unmatched. The CDR3 extends over 18 amino acids. The CDR3 region is CASSPGTSGYSSYNEQFF. The CDR3 nucleotides read TGTGCCAGCAGCCCAGGGACTAGCGGGTATAGCTCCTACAATGAGCAGTTCTTC.

The CDR3, as DNA: TGCGCCAGCAGCTTGGGCACAGGGGCAACTAATGAAAAACTGTTTTTT. This codes for CASSLGTGATNEKLFF. The J gene is TRBJ1-4, the V gene TRBV5-1; TRBD1 matches 7 bases. Unmatched junction bases numbered 2, after V lost 0 bases and J lost 0 bases. Per the germline V gene, CDR1 is SGHRS and CDR2 is YFSETQ. The CDR3 length is 16 residues.

This chain joins TRBV6-5 and TRBJ2-2; D ambiguous. This CDR3 is built from 13 residues. V lost 7 bases and J lost 6, with 12 bases in between. In germline, CDR1 is MNHEY, CDR2 SVGAGI. CDR3 sequence: CASITTPPGELFF. In DNA form, the CDR3 reads TGTGCCAGCATAACAACCCCACCCGGGGAGCTGTTTTTT.

This clone occurred once. V usage is TRBV5-1 and J usage is TRBJ1-2; perhaps TRBD1 as D (6 bases). V lost 3 bases and J 1 base, leaving 10 bases between the germline ends. The CDR3 runs to 14 residues. CDR1 is SGHRS, CDR2 YFSETQ, per germline. CDR3 in DNA: TGCGCCAGCAGCTCGGGACACCTTAACTATGGCTACACCTTC. This translates into CASSSGHLNYGYTF.

The sample holds one count of this clone. The chain's CDR3 is CASSQEPPGWYTEAFF. DNA for the CDR3: TGTGCCAGCAGCCAAGAACCCCCGGGGTGGTACACTGAAGCTTTCTTT. J is TRBJ1-1 and V is TRBV3-1 (or the pseudogene TRBV3-2); D uncertain. The CDR3 runs 16 residues. Germline-derived CDR1 and CDR2 are LGHDT and YNNKEL (reference sequence). V was pared by 0 bases and J by 3 bases, with 14 bases between.

V gene TRBV24-1 combines with J gene TRBJ1-5; possible D gene TRBD1, 5 bases. Germline V gene sequence: CDR1 KGHDR, CDR2 SFDVKD. Trimming cost V 4 bases and J 5 bases, with 8 bases left between them. This CDR3 comprises 13 residues. The CDR3 here is CATSEDTYQPQHF. The DNA of the CDR3 is TGTGCCACCAGTGAGGACACTTATCAGCCCCAGCATTTT.

The V gene is TRBV6-5, the J gene TRBJ1-5, with D maybe TRBD1 (6 bases). This CDR3 spans 14 amino acids. The V and J ends lost 5 bases and 4 bases respectively, with 12 bases between them. The germline gives CDR1 MNHEY, CDR2 SVGAGI. The CDR3 region is CASSTLDRNQPQHF. The CDR3 nucleotides are TGTGCCAGCAGTACCCTTGACAGGAATCAGCCCCAGCATTTT.

The chain recombines TRBV2 with TRBJ2-5; tentatively, D is TRBD1 (6 bases). The CDR3 is 15 residues long. Germline V gene data show CDR1 as SNHLY and CDR2 as FYNNEI. The V end lost 2 bases, the J end lost 5 bases, and 15 bases lay between the germline ends. The CDR3 bases are TGTGCCAGCAGTGAACAGGGGTTAGAGGCGGAGACCCAGTACTTC. Its protein is CASSEQGLEAETQYF.

The genes are TRBV5-1 and TRBJ1-4; 10 bases agree with TRBD1. V lost 0 bases to trimming and J lost 6 bases; unmatched junction nucleotides: 2. The germline CDR1 and CDR2 sequences are SGHRS and YFSETQ. This CDR3 comprises 15 residues. The CDR3 protein is CASSLGQGADEKLFF. CDR3 coding DNA: TGCGCCAGCAGCTTGGGACAGGGGGCTGATGAAAAACTGTTTTTT.

This clone was seen once. The J gene is TRBJ1-1, the V gene TRBV3-1 (or the pseudogene TRBV3-2); D is ambiguous. From germline, CDR1 is LGHDT and CDR2 YNNKEL (reference sequence). The CDR3 sequence is 14 residues long. V was clipped by 0 bases and J by 5 bases, with 10 bases between them. CDR3 loop: CASSQDQGRTEAFF. In DNA, the CDR3 is TGTGCCAGCAGCCAAGATCAAGGGAGGACTGAAGCTTTCTTT.

J is TRBJ2-7 and V is TRBV4-1; possible D gene TRBD2, 5 bases. Germline CDR1 reads MGHRA; CDR2 reads YSYEKL. The CDR3 totals 14 residues. Trimming removed 1 base at V and 4 bases at J, with 11 bases between. The CDR3 nucleotides are TGCGCCAGCAGCCAAGCTGGGGAGCGTTACGAGCAGTACTTC. It is translated as CASSQAGERYEQYF.

The V gene is TRBV29-1, the J gene TRBJ1-1, with D hard to call. The V end was cut by 7 bases, the J end by 1 base, with 13 bases between. CDR3 length: 13 amino acids. Germline assignment: CDR1 SQVTM and CDR2 ANQGSEA. CDR3 DNA sequence: TGCAGCGCCCTGCCTGGCCCGAACACTGAAGCTTTCTTT. It translates to CSALPGPNTEAFF.

This chain connects TRBV18 to TRBJ1-1, with D possibly being TRBD1 (6 bases). Deletions cut 4 bases from V and 4 bases from J, with 16 bases between. The CDR3 is 15 amino acids. CDR1 KGHSH and CDR2 LQKENI come from the germline V gene. CDR3 loop: CASSRTQGRGTEAFF. The CDR3, as DNA: TGTGCCAGCTCACGGACCCAGGGGAGAGGCACTGAAGCTTTCTTT.

The chain carries TRBV5-1 and TRBJ2-1, with 13 positions matching TRBD2. This CDR3 spans 18 amino acids. Germline V gives CDR1 SGHRS, CDR2 YFSETQ. The V and J ends lost 1 base and 8 bases, in that order; junction bases with no gene match: 12. The CDR3 DNA reads TGCGCCAGCAGCTTGAAACTAGCGGGGGGGCATGATTGGGATGAGCAGTTCTTC. It is translated as CASSLKLAGGHDWDEQFF.

The chain uses TRBV9 and TRBJ1-2, with D unclear. V lost 4 bases to trimming and J lost 4 bases, with 14 bases between them. The CDR3 runs to 14 residues. From germline, CDR1 is SGDLS and CDR2 YYNGEE. The CDR3: CASSYEESRYGYTF. The CDR3 region has the DNA TGTGCCAGCAGCTACGAAGAGTCTCGCTATGGCTACACCTTC.

CDR3 coding DNA: TGTGCCAGCAGTGAATTGGCGGGGGCAGCAACTAATGAAAAACTGTTTTTT. It encodes CASSELAGAATNEKLFF. The rearrangement links TRBV25-1 to TRBJ1-4, with a possible D match to TRBD1 (6 bases). The CDR3 is made up of 17 amino acids. V lost 1 base and J 0 bases, leaving 12 bases between the germline ends. Germline CDR1 MGHDK, CDR2 SYGVNS.

This chain uses TRBV6-6 with TRBJ1-6; 7 bases align to TRBD1. The CDR3 extends over 14 amino acids. From germline, CDR1 is MNHNY and CDR2 SVGAGI (reference sequence). V lost 5 bases and J lost 10; bases outside the gene matches: 8. The CDR3 here is CASSDGTDYSPLHF. CDR3 DNA sequence: TGTGCCAGCAGTGATGGGACAGATTACTCACCCCTCCACTTT.

The J gene is TRBJ1-2, the V gene TRBV29-1; D may be TRBD1 (5 bases). The CDR3 has 12 amino acids. Germline values: CDR1 SQVTM, CDR2 ANQGSEA. V was shortened by 3 bases and J by 8 bases, with 13 bases between the two germline ends. In DNA, the CDR3 is TGCAGCGTTGATTGGGGGGAAGGGGGCTACACCTTC. It specifies CSVDWGEGGYTF.

This chain links TRBV28 with TRBJ1-1; a possible D gene is TRBD1 (5 bases). CDR1 is MDHEN and CDR2 is SYDVKM in the germline V gene. With 5 bases removed from V and 6 bases from J, the gap between germline ends came to 13 bases. The CDR3 totals 13 residues. The CDR3 spells CASSHQGRAEAFF. The DNA for the CDR3 is TGTGCCAGCAGTCACCAGGGTCGGGCTGAAGCTTTCTTT.

The gene calls are TRBV6-6 and TRBJ1-6, with D perhaps TRBD1 (6 bases). The CDR3 runs 17 residues. Germline assignment: CDR1 MNHNY and CDR2 SVGAGI (reference sequence). The V and J ends lost 5 bases and 8 bases respectively, with 22 bases between them. CDR3 protein: CASSPQTGLGFYSPLHF. The DNA for the CDR3 is TGTGCCAGCAGTCCACAGACAGGCTTAGGGTTTTATTCACCCCTCCACTTT.